This note documents a single TCR beta chain sequence. Only in-frame clones appear in the TCRdb table, and some are missing; sequencing was by immunoSEQ multiplex PCR. This table has 150,000 to 200,000 clones, around 86% appearing once. The sample belongs to a study of cytomegalovirus exposure and HLA in healthy donors. Across the study: The 95 to 150 validation repertoires used the same platform as the approximately 700 first-cohort repertoires, a later analysis reported.

The CDR3 spans 15 residues. Germline CDR1 WNHNN, CDR2 SYGVQD (reference sequence). The V end lost 6 bases, the J end lost 10 bases, and 22 bases lay between the germline ends. J is TRBJ2-1 and V is TRBV10-1; D uncertain. The sample comprised PBMCs. The sequence came from a woman aged 18-35 years in good health and CMV-seronegative. CDR3 region: CASRPPRASVVEQFF. The CDR3 bases are TGCGCCAGCAGACCACCCCGTGCCTCGGTGGTGGAGCAGTTCTTC.